The clone carrying this T cell receptor (beta chain) turned up a few times. The antigen is undetermined. The collection from each donor was one heparinised blood draw averaging approximately 110 mL. Germline assignment: CDR1 MGHRA and CDR2 YSYEKL. Trimming stripped 0 bases from V and 5 bases from J, with 11 bases between. The length of the CDR3 is 16 residues. The data stem from a study of beta chain features in type 1 diabetes. The study's findings and limits: In comparison with healthy donors, patients had naive, central memory and Treg TCRB repertoires that appeared more similar. Type 1 diabetes patients showed fewer insertions and more deletions at VDJ junctions. In every one of the four CD4+ subsets, TCRB CDR3s were moderately but significantly shorter in Type 1 diabetes patients.

Expressed TCRB transcripts were sequenced after all isolated RNA was converted to cDNA. Produced via immunoSEQ multiplex PCR; TCRdb's table is partial and in-frame only. The table has 430,000 or so clones, roughly 10% seen once; the top ten hold roughly 0.046%. Material: naive CD4+ T cells from blood. The sequence was obtained from a woman aged 18-29 years in good health. The chain employs TRBV4-1 and TRBJ1-6, with D possibly being TRBD1 (6 bases). The CDR3 DNA reads as TGCGCCAGCAGCCAAGAAAGGGACACCCATAATTCACCCCTCCACTTT. Encoded protein: CASSQERDTHNSPLHF.